The subject of this entry is one T cell receptor beta chain. The sample belongs to a study of T cell responses to AZD1222 COVID-19 vaccine. Here immunoSEQ multiplex PCR was the method, and the copy in TCRdb shows in-frame clones only, minus some. In the table there are approximately 140,000 clones, 94% of which are singletons. This CDR3 comprises 15 residues. J was trimmed by 4 bases and V by 4 bases; bases with no gene match: 9. Germline V lookup: CDR1 MGHRA, CDR2 YSYEKL. Specimen: peripheral blood, collected on day 0 of AZD1222 vaccination. This receptor was obtained from an adult in good health. The V and J genes are TRBV4-1 and TRBJ1-2; 7 bases fit TRBD1. DNA for the CDR3: TGCGCCAGCAGCCTAAGCGACAGGGAGGCCTATGGCTACACCTTC. Translation gives CASSLSDREAYGYTF.